The 14 T cell receptor beta chains presented below share a single source sample, sequenced in a study of Ad26.COV2.S vaccination and SARS-CoV-2 variants. Treatment of the sample: 19 received Ad26.COV2.S at low or high dose, single or two shots; 5 received placebo; per-sample allocation not given. On day 63 after the first injection, vaccine and placebo recipients gave samples. Repertoires were generated with immunoSEQ multiplex PCR, while TCRdb's copy carries only in-frame clones and drops some. The sample shows 350,000 to 450,000 clones, about 92% of them seen only once. Sequenced material: peripheral blood, taken in a trial of Ad26.COV2.S vaccine versus placebo. The source is a person between 18 and 65 years old who received the Ad26.COV2.S COVID-19 vaccine or a placebo.

This chain uses TRBV10-3 with TRBJ2-3; the D gene is possibly TRBD2 (5 bases). The V gene lost 4 bases and the J gene lost 4 bases, with 12 bases spanning the gap. The CDR3 spans 14 residues. The germline gives CDR1 ENHRY, CDR2 SYGVKD. The CDR3 DNA sequence: TGTGCCATCAGTGTTCATCCTAGCCCAGATACGCAGTATTTT. It translates to CAISVHPSPDTQYF.

This chain uses TRBV6-6 with TRBJ2-7; 12 bases match TRBD1. Germline V gene data show CDR1 as MNHNY and CDR2 as SVGAGI (reference sequence). With 6 bases clipped from V and 2 bases from J, the junction kept 5 bases outside the gene matches. There are 15 residues in the CDR3. The CDR3 reads CASSHRDRGPYEQYF. Written as DNA, the CDR3 is TGTGCCAGCAGCCACCGGGACAGGGGGCCCTACGAGCAGTACTTC.

The chain joins TRBV11-2 to TRBJ2-3; no definite D call. The CDR3 is 14 residues long. Trimming removed 4 bases at V and 0 bases at J, with 8 bases between. CDR1 SGHAT and CDR2 FQNNGV come from the germline V gene. CDR3 residues: CASSSHPSTDTQYF. In nucleotides, the CDR3 is TGTGCCAGCAGCTCGCACCCTAGCACAGATACGCAGTATTTT.

The chain couples TRBV29-1 to TRBJ1-3, with D maybe TRBD1 (5 bases). Between the trimmed V and J ends, which lost 7 bases and 0 bases, there was a span of 13 bases. Germline assignment: CDR1 SQVTM and CDR2 ANQGSEA. The CDR3 consists of 14 residues. This CDR3 reads CSALGPNSGNTIYF. In DNA form, the CDR3 reads TGCAGCGCTTTGGGACCGAACTCTGGAAACACCATATATTTT.

The rearrangement links TRBV30 to TRBJ2-7; D possibly uses TRBD1 or TRBD2 (5 bases each). There are 14 residues in the CDR3. V was pared by 2 bases and J by 2 bases, with 13 bases between. The germline gives CDR1 GTSNPN, CDR2 SVGIG (reference sequence). The CDR3 coding sequence is TGTGCCTGGAGTAAGGGACGGTATCCCTACGAGCAGTACTTC. Translated: CAWSKGRYPYEQYF.

The gene calls are TRBV9 and TRBJ2-1; D may be TRBD2 (7 bases). Trimming pared 4 bases from V and 7 bases from J, leaving 12 bases between. The CDR3 is made up of 13 amino acids. Germline V lookup: CDR1 SGDLS, CDR2 YYNGEE. The CDR3, as DNA: TGTGCCAGCAGCCTCAAGGGGGGGAATGAGCAGTTCTTC. Protein: CASSLKGGNEQFF.

This chain's CDR3 is CASSPVVAVNTGELFF. CDR3 DNA sequence: TGTGCCAGCAGCCCGGTAGTAGCGGTGAACACCGGGGAGCTGTTTTTT. This rearrangement joins TRBV2 to TRBJ2-2; a weak D match, TRBD2 (6 bases). Trimming removed 6 bases at V and 1 base at J, with 15 bases between. There are 16 residues in the CDR3. Germline V gene lookup returns CDR1 SNHLY and CDR2 FYNNEI. The full variable domain, in which reference TRBV2 and TRBJ2-2 provide the parts outside the CDR3, is EPEVTQTPSHQVTQMGQEVILRCVPISNHLYFYWYRQILGQKVEFLVSFYNNEISEKSEIFDDQFSVERPDGSNFTLKIRSTKLEDSAMYFCASSPVVAVNTGELFFGEGSRLTVL.

Turning to this clone: One junction end does not reproduce the germline sequence, and a read error may be involved. The V call is TRBV25-1, the J call TRBJ2-7; 8 bases are shared with TRBD2. The CDR3 runs to 17 residues. The germline V gene encodes CDR1 MGHDK and CDR2 SYGVNS. CDR3 sequence (DNA): TGTGCCAGCAGTGAATATTGGAAGGCGGGGGGCTCCCACGAGCAGTACTTC. Translated: CASSEYWKAGGSHEQYF.

The rearrangement links TRBV3-1 (or the pseudogene TRBV3-2) to TRBJ2-3, with 10 bases lining up with TRBD2. CDR3 length equals 16 residues. Trimming cost V 6 bases and J 1 base; bases outside gene matches: 7. Germline CDR1 and CDR2: LGHDT and YNNKEL (reference sequence). The CDR3 protein is CASSGERGGRTDTQYF. Written as DNA, the CDR3 is TGTGCCAGCAGTGGAGAGCGGGGGGGCCGCACAGATACGCAGTATTTT.

This chain connects TRBV19 to TRBJ2-7; 11 positions match TRBD1. Germline CDR1 is LNHDA and CDR2 is SQIVND (reference sequence). The trim removed 9 bases at V and 6 bases at J, leaving 4 bases unmatched. This CDR3 spans 12 amino acids. The DNA of the CDR3 is TGTGCCAGCCGGGACAGGGGGAGCGAGCAGTACTTC. Translating gives CASRDRGSEQYF.

The gene calls are TRBV7-8 and TRBJ2-1; 11 nucleotides match TRBD2. V lost 5 bases, J lost 6 bases, and 9 bases stayed unmatched. CDR1 is SGHVS, CDR2 FQNEAQ, per germline. The CDR3 covers 16 residues. DNA for the CDR3: TGTGCCAGCAGCGATAGAGTAGCGGGGGGGCTCAATGAGCAGTTCTTC. Residues: CASSDRVAGGLNEQFF.

The gene calls are TRBV5-1 and TRBJ2-4; maybe TRBD1 (6 bases). V was pared by 4 bases and J by 8 bases, with 13 bases between. This CDR3 contains 13 residues. Germline lookup yields CDR1 SGHRS and CDR2 YFSETQ. The CDR3 DNA reads TGCGCCAGCAGCGAAAACAGGGAGTACATTCAGTACTTC. This gives the protein CASSENREYIQYF.

Here the CDR3 DNA reads TGTGCCAGCAGTCCGGACAGGGGGTTACTAGGAAACACCATATATTTT. The encoded protein is CASSPDRGLLGNTIYF. The V gene is TRBV27, the J gene TRBJ1-3, with 10 bases matching TRBD1. J was trimmed by 4 bases and V by 5 bases; bases with no gene match: 8. Looked up from germline, CDR1 is MNHEY and CDR2 is SMNVEV (reference sequence). The CDR3 has 16 amino acids.

The chain combines TRBV6-5 with TRBJ1-6; maybe TRBD1 (5 bases). The germline V gene has CDR1 MNHEY and CDR2 SVGAGI. Between the trimmed V and J ends, which lost 8 bases and 0 bases, there was a span of 5 bases. The CDR3 sequence is 13 residues long. The CDR3 is CASGGSYNSPLHF. Written as DNA, the CDR3 is TGTGCCAGCGGGGGCTCCTATAATTCACCCCTCCACTTT.